Listed below are T cell receptor beta chains from one sample, sequenced in a study of T cells in narcolepsy. The data were produced by immunoSEQ multiplex PCR, yet TCRdb's version contains in-frame clones alone and is incomplete. In the table there are about 29,000 clones, approximately 87% of which are singletons. Input material: memory (CD45RA-) CD4+ T cells from blood. These receptors came from a human donor in good health. The CDR3 runs from the conserved cysteine through the conserved F or W. Each record gives: clone size, V gene, J gene, D gene, CDR3 protein, CDR3 DNA. A D gene is named only where the DNA matches it firmly. Size tells how often a clone was seen (once, few, many) or the class of an expanded clone, and some rows leave it out.

abundance: once; v_gene: TRBV2; j_gene: TRBJ2-5; d_gene: NA; CDR3aa: CASSPNREPQYF; CDR3nt: TGTGCCAGCAGCCCCAACAGGGAGCCCCAGTACTTC
abundance: NA; v_gene: TRBV15; j_gene: TRBJ2-7; d_gene: NA; CDR3aa: CATSTNKQVPPYEQYF; CDR3nt: TGTGCCACCAGCACAAACAAACAGGTACCTCCCTACGAGCAGTACTTC
abundance: NA; v_gene: TRBV5-6; j_gene: TRBJ1-1; d_gene: TRBD1; CDR3aa: CASSLVDRRIGQGTSEAFF; CDR3nt: TGTGCCAGCAGCTTGGTAGATAGGAGAATAGGACAGGGTACTTCTGAAGCTTTCTTT
abundance: NA; v_gene: TRBV15; j_gene: TRBJ1-1; d_gene: NA; CDR3aa: CATSRGDSDTEAFF; CDR3nt: TGTGCCACCAGCAGAGGGGACTCCGACACTGAAGCTTTCTTT
abundance: NA; v_gene: TRBV4-3; j_gene: TRBJ2-7; d_gene: TRBD1; CDR3aa: CASSQDLGTGAYEQYF; CDR3nt: TGCGCCAGCAGCCAAGATCTTGGGACAGGGGCCTACGAGCAGTACTTC
abundance: NA; v_gene: TRBV7-2; j_gene: TRBJ1-6; d_gene: NA; CDR3aa: CASSGTRNRAYNSPLHF; CDR3nt: TGTGCCAGCAGCGGAACTCGCAACAGGGCTTATAATTCACCCCTCCACTTT
abundance: NA; v_gene: TRBV2; j_gene: TRBJ2-2; d_gene: NA; CDR3aa: CASRTGQNTGELFF; CDR3nt: TGTGCCAGCAGGACTGGACAGAACACCGGGGAGCTGTTTTTT
abundance: NA; v_gene: TRBV5-6; j_gene: TRBJ2-1; d_gene: TRBD2; CDR3aa: CASSPRTSGRVYNEQFF; CDR3nt: TGTGCCAGCAGCCCCCGGACTAGCGGGAGGGTATACAATGAGCAGTTCTTC
abundance: NA; v_gene: TRBV5-1; j_gene: TRBJ1-5; d_gene: NA; CDR3aa: CASSLIGGDSNQPQHF; CDR3nt: TGCGCCAGCAGCTTGATTGGAGGAGATAGCAATCAGCCCCAGCATTTT
abundance: NA; v_gene: TRBV7-6; j_gene: TRBJ2-7; d_gene: TRBD1; CDR3aa: CASSYRDRGNEQYF; CDR3nt: TGTGCCAGCAGCTACCGGGACAGGGGCAACGAGCAGTACTTC
abundance: NA; v_gene: TRBV11-3; j_gene: TRBJ2-1; d_gene: TRBD2; CDR3aa: CASSLGGLGEQFF; CDR3nt: TGTGCCAGCAGCTTGGGAGGGTTGGGTGAGCAGTTCTTC
abundance: once; v_gene: TRBV5-1; j_gene: TRBJ2-4; d_gene: TRBD1; CDR3aa: CASSLGGTDLAKNIQYF; CDR3nt: TGCGCCAGCAGCTTGGGAGGGACAGATCTAGCCAAAAACATTCAGTACTTC
abundance: NA; v_gene: TRBV6-5; j_gene: TRBJ1-1; d_gene: TRBD1; CDR3aa: CASSTGTGNTEAFF; CDR3nt: TGTGCCAGCAGCACCGGGACAGGGAACACTGAAGCTTTCTTT
abundance: NA; v_gene: TRBV7-2; j_gene: TRBJ2-3; d_gene: NA; CDR3aa: CASSFAGYSTDTQYF; CDR3nt: TGTGCCAGCAGCTTCGCCGGGTATAGCACAGATACGCAGTATTTT
abundance: NA; v_gene: TRBV5-1; j_gene: TRBJ1-5; d_gene: TRBD1; CDR3aa: CASSAQGGVQPQHF; CDR3nt: TGCGCCAGCAGCGCCCAGGGGGGCGTACAGCCCCAGCATTTT
abundance: NA; v_gene: TRBV7-9; j_gene: TRBJ2-7; d_gene: TRBD2; CDR3aa: CASSLYLGSGSSNHEQYF; CDR3nt: TGTGCCAGCAGCTTATATCTCGGTAGCGGGAGTAGTAACCACGAGCAGTACTTC
abundance: NA; v_gene: TRBV7-2; j_gene: TRBJ2-7; d_gene: TRBD2; CDR3aa: CASSSRGAGEVYEQYF; CDR3nt: TGTGCCAGCAGCTCCCGGGGAGCGGGAGAGGTATACGAGCAGTACTTC
abundance: NA; v_gene: TRBV5-6; j_gene: TRBJ1-4; d_gene: TRBD1; CDR3aa: CASSGRQGAGEKLFF; CDR3nt: TGTGCCAGCAGCGGGAGACAGGGGGCGGGTGAAAAACTGTTTTTT
abundance: NA; v_gene: TRBV5-4; j_gene: TRBJ1-3; d_gene: NA; CDR3aa: CASSADRIRDGNTIYF; CDR3nt: TGTGCCAGCAGCGCCGACAGGATCCGGGATGGAAACACCATATATTTT
abundance: NA; v_gene: TRBV19; j_gene: TRBJ2-6; d_gene: NA; CDR3aa: CASIPRGANVLTF; CDR3nt: TGTGCCAGTATCCCACGTGGGGCCAACGTCCTGACTTTC
abundance: NA; v_gene: TRBV7-9; j_gene: TRBJ2-1; d_gene: NA; CDR3aa: CASSPIPGDSYNEQFF; CDR3nt: TGTGCCAGCAGCCCCATTCCGGGCGACTCCTACAATGAGCAGTTCTTC
abundance: NA; v_gene: TRBV5-8; j_gene: TRBJ1-3; d_gene: NA; CDR3aa: CASSLTSGTRSSGNTIYF; CDR3nt: TGTGCCAGCAGCTTAACGTCCGGGACAAGGAGCTCTGGAAACACCATATATTTT
abundance: NA; v_gene: TRBV6-7; j_gene: TRBJ1-6; d_gene: NA; CDR3aa: CASSFPGGANSPLHF; CDR3nt: TGTGCCAGCAGTTTTCCGGGGGGGGCTAATTCACCCCTCCACTTT
abundance: NA; v_gene: TRBV4-3; j_gene: TRBJ2-1; d_gene: NA; CDR3aa: CASSQDAASPYNEQFF; CDR3nt: TGCGCCAGCAGCCAAGATGCTGCTAGTCCCTACAATGAGCAGTTCTTC
abundance: NA; v_gene: TRBV5-6; j_gene: TRBJ2-3; d_gene: TRBD2; CDR3aa: CASSSRGRPFFSTDTQYF; CDR3nt: TGTGCCAGCAGCTCGCGGGGGAGGCCGTTCTTTAGCACAGATACGCAGTATTTT
abundance: few; v_gene: TRBV5-5; j_gene: TRBJ1-1; d_gene: NA; CDR3aa: CASSLDPYTEAFF; CDR3nt: TGTGCCAGCAGCTTGGATCCGTACACTGAAGCTTTCTTT
abundance: NA; v_gene: TRBV15; j_gene: TRBJ1-6; d_gene: NA; CDR3aa: CATSGGDYNSPLHF; CDR3nt: TGTGCCACCAGTGGGGGCGACTATAATTCACCCCTCCACTTT
abundance: NA; v_gene: TRBV7-8; j_gene: TRBJ1-2; d_gene: TRBD1; CDR3aa: CASSPGTATFSFYGYTF; CDR3nt: TGTGCCAGCAGCCCGGGGACAGCCACCTTTTCCTTCTATGGCTACACCTTC
abundance: once; v_gene: TRBV6-6; j_gene: TRBJ2-7; d_gene: NA; CDR3aa: CASSPIGGKGEQYF; CDR3nt: TGTGCCAGCAGCCCCATTGGGGGCAAAGGCGAGCAGTACTTC
abundance: NA; v_gene: TRBV20-1; j_gene: TRBJ2-7; d_gene: TRBD2; CDR3aa: CSAGRGYEQYF; CDR3nt: TGCAGTGCTGGGAGGGGCTACGAGCAGTACTTC
abundance: NA; v_gene: TRBV14; j_gene: TRBJ2-1; d_gene: TRBD2; CDR3aa: CASSQVVVRTSGYNEQFF; CDR3nt: TGTGCCAGCAGCCAAGTTGTCGTTCGGACTAGCGGGTACAATGAGCAGTTCTTC
abundance: NA; v_gene: TRBV25-1; j_gene: TRBJ2-7; d_gene: TRBD2; CDR3aa: CASSGGTSGGDSSYEQYF; CDR3nt: TGTGCCAGCAGTGGGGGGACTAGCGGGGGGGATAGCTCCTACGAGCAGTACTTC
abundance: NA; v_gene: TRBV10-3; j_gene: TRBJ1-5; d_gene: NA; CDR3aa: CAISESFPGSNQPQHF; CDR3nt: TGTGCCATCAGTGAGTCCTTTCCGGGTAGCAATCAGCCCCAGCATTTT
abundance: NA; v_gene: TRBV28; j_gene: TRBJ1-2; d_gene: TRBD1; CDR3aa: CASSLLGDRNYGYTF; CDR3nt: TGTGCCAGCAGTTTACTAGGGGACAGAAACTATGGCTACACCTTC
abundance: NA; v_gene: TRBV30; j_gene: TRBJ1-5; d_gene: TRBD1; CDR3aa: CAWTLPGTASQPQHF; CDR3nt: TGTGCCTGGACCCTACCTGGGACAGCAAGTCAGCCCCAGCATTTT
abundance: NA; v_gene: TRBV18; j_gene: TRBJ1-4; d_gene: NA; CDR3aa: CASSSGFQNEKLFF; CDR3nt: TGTGCCAGCTCAAGCGGGTTTCAGAATGAAAAACTGTTTTTT
abundance: NA; v_gene: TRBV7-2; j_gene: TRBJ2-7; d_gene: NA; CDR3aa: CASSLIWGGVGEQYF; CDR3nt: TGTGCCAGCAGCTTAATCTGGGGCGGGGTGGGCGAGCAGTACTTC
abundance: NA; v_gene: TRBV6-5; j_gene: TRBJ1-1; d_gene: TRBD1; CDR3aa: CAASGGQRNTEAFF; CDR3nt: TGTGCCGCCTCCGGGGGACAGCGGAACACTGAAGCTTTCTTT
abundance: NA; v_gene: TRBV5-1; j_gene: TRBJ2-7; d_gene: NA; CDR3aa: CASSLRGESYEQYF; CDR3nt: TGCGCCAGCAGCTTGAGGGGGGAATCCTACGAGCAGTACTTC
abundance: NA; v_gene: TRBV7-9; j_gene: TRBJ2-7; d_gene: TRBD2; CDR3aa: CASSLAGGGGGEQYF; CDR3nt: TGTGCCAGCAGCCTAGCGGGAGGAGGGGGTGGTGAGCAGTACTTC
abundance: NA; v_gene: TRBV19; j_gene: TRBJ1-1; d_gene: TRBD1; CDR3aa: CASSARTGNTEAFF; CDR3nt: TGTGCCAGTAGTGCCCGGACAGGGAACACTGAAGCTTTCTTT
abundance: NA; v_gene: TRBV28; j_gene: TRBJ2-7; d_gene: TRBD2; CDR3aa: CASGMRASGRTPYEQYF; CDR3nt: TGTGCCAGCGGGATGAGGGCTAGCGGGAGGACCCCCTACGAGCAGTACTTC
abundance: NA; v_gene: TRBV7-2; j_gene: TRBJ2-4; d_gene: TRBD1; CDR3aa: CASSLVGGWSGVAKNIQYF; CDR3nt: TGTGCCAGCAGCTTAGTAGGGGGCTGGTCGGGTGTGGCCAAAAACATTCAGTACTTC
abundance: once; v_gene: TRBV30; j_gene: TRBJ2-7; d_gene: NA; CDR3aa: CAGDLTLSYEQYF; CDR3nt: TGTGCCGGGGACCTTACCCTCTCCTACGAGCAGTACTTC
abundance: few; v_gene: TRBV25-1; j_gene: TRBJ1-6; d_gene: NA; CDR3aa: CASSVSLAESSPLHF; CDR3nt: TGTGCCAGCAGTGTATCGCTTGCGGAGAGCTCACCCCTCCACTTT
abundance: NA; v_gene: TRBV28; j_gene: TRBJ1-3; d_gene: NA; CDR3aa: CASSLPSSNTIYF; CDR3nt: TGTGCCAGCAGTTTACCAAGCTCAAACACCATATATTTT
abundance: NA; v_gene: TRBV9; j_gene: TRBJ1-2; d_gene: TRBD1; CDR3aa: CASSVGTGHGYTF; CDR3nt: TGTGCCAGCAGCGTAGGGACAGGTCATGGCTACACCTTC
abundance: NA; v_gene: TRBV6-5; j_gene: TRBJ2-3; d_gene: NA; CDR3aa: CASILGDTQYF; CDR3nt: TGTGCCAGCATTCTAGGCGATACGCAGTATTTT
abundance: NA; v_gene: TRBV15; j_gene: TRBJ1-1; d_gene: NA; CDR3aa: CATSRDRVGTEAFF; CDR3nt: TGTGCCACCAGCAGAGACAGGGTCGGTACTGAAGCTTTCTTT
abundance: NA; v_gene: TRBV7-3; j_gene: TRBJ2-1; d_gene: NA; CDR3aa: CASSLSHQLGEQFF; CDR3nt: TGTGCCAGCAGCTTAAGCCACCAACTGGGTGAGCAGTTCTTC
abundance: NA; v_gene: TRBV5-4; j_gene: TRBJ2-1; d_gene: NA; CDR3aa: CASSLVGDTYNEQFF; CDR3nt: TGTGCCAGCAGCTTGGTCGGGGATACCTACAATGAGCAGTTCTTC
abundance: NA; v_gene: TRBV6-1; j_gene: TRBJ1-4; d_gene: TRBD1; CDR3aa: CASRLTGGGEKLFF; CDR3nt: TGTGCCAGCAGACTGACAGGGGGCGGTGAAAAACTGTTTTTT
abundance: NA; v_gene: TRBV9; j_gene: TRBJ2-6; d_gene: TRBD2; CDR3aa: CASSVEAGGSANVLTF; CDR3nt: TGTGCCAGCAGCGTAGAAGCGGGAGGGTCGGCCAACGTCCTGACTTTC
abundance: NA; v_gene: TRBV4-1; j_gene: TRBJ1-6; d_gene: NA; CDR3aa: CASSQGGFGGRSPLHF; CDR3nt: TGCGCCAGCAGCCAAGGGGGGTTTGGGGGACGTTCACCCCTCCACTTT
abundance: NA; v_gene: TRBV18; j_gene: TRBJ2-7; d_gene: NA; CDR3aa: CASSPRAGFSYEQYF; CDR3nt: TGTGCCAGCTCACCACGGGCGGGATTCTCCTACGAGCAGTACTTC